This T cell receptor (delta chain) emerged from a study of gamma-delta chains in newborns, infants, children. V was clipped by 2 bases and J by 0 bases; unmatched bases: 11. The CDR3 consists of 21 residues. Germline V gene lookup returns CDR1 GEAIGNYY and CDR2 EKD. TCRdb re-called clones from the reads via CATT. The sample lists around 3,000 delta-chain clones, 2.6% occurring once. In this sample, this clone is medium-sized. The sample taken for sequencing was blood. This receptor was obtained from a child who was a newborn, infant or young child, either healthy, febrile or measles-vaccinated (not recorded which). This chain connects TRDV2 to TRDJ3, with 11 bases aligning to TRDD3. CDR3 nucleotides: TGTGCCTGTGACAACGTTTTCGCTGGGGGATACAGCTCCTGGGACACCCGACAGATGTTTTTC. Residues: CACDNVFAGGYSSWDTRQMFF.